The TCR beta chain described here comes from a study of Tregs in tolerant kidney transplant recipients. Whole-study context: CD4+CD25+CD127- cells came from approximately 3-day belatacept mixed lymphocyte reactions, some with approximately 5-day graft donor restimulation. Sorting used antibodies to exclude donor cells.

Comment on this clone: Its specificity is not known.

The study's findings and limits: Tregs expanded with activated donor B cells seemed most donor-specific.

Using immunoSEQ multiplex PCR, the repertoire was profiled, and TCRdb retains in-frame clones only, with some absent. Of around 30,000 clones listed, over 75% are singletons. The specimen was Tregs from blood cultured with allogeneic cells. The origin of this receptor is a human donor in good health.

The CDR3 loop is CASKTSGGDSYEQYF. Here the CDR3 DNA reads TGCGCCAGCAAGACTAGCGGGGGCGACTCCTACGAGCAGTACTTC. The genes are TRBV5-1 and TRBJ2-7; 12 bases match TRBD2. The CDR3 runs to 15 residues. Trimming cost V 6 bases and J 0 bases; bases outside gene matches: 4. Looked up from germline, CDR1 is SGHRS and CDR2 is YFSETQ.